The 18 T cell receptor beta chains reported below all come from one sample, sequenced in a study of T cell repertoires in cytomegalovirus infection. TCRdb analysed the reads with MiXCR anew, one entry per CDR3 protein. Seen here are about 920,000 distinct CDR3 sequences, roughly a third observed once, and the top ten hold around 15%. These TCRs are of unknown antigen specificity. Material: cultured CD8+ T cells from PBMCs, obtained from culture after CMV antigen stimulation. The source is a human donor in good health (CMV status not recorded). Some clones in this sample may be carry-over from other donors' samples.

This clonotype has just a few counts. The CDR3 loop reads CSARSGSQPQHF. CDR3 nucleotide sequence: TGCAGTGCTAGATCGGGGAGTCAGCCCCAGCATTTT. V gene TRBV20-1 combines with J gene TRBJ1-5; D gene ambiguous. The CDR3 is 12 amino acids. From germline, CDR1 is DFQATT and CDR2 SNEGSKA (reference sequence). The V gene lost 2 bases and the J gene lost 6 bases, with 8 bases spanning the gap.

In its sample, this clonotype was seen a few times. The V gene is TRBV9, the J gene TRBJ1-1; the D is unclear. The CDR3 is 15 amino acids. Trimming stripped 0 bases from V and 5 bases from J, with 14 bases between. Germline V gives CDR1 SGDLS, CDR2 YYNGEE. In DNA, the CDR3 is TGTGCCAGCAGCGTAGTTCCCCGCCAGAGGACTGAAGCTTTCTTT. Translating gives CASSVVPRQRTEAFF.

The CDR3 DNA is TGTGCCAGCGGAGGAGGTAGCTGGGGCACAGATACGCAGTATTTT. Translated, it gives CASGGGSWGTDTQYF. The V and J genes are TRBV27 and TRBJ2-3, with a weak D call TRBD2 (5 bases). This CDR3 contains 15 residues. Germline-derived CDR1 and CDR2 are MNHEY and SMNVEV (reference sequence). The V end lost 8 bases, the J end lost 1 base, and 16 bases lay between the germline ends.

This clonotype was detected many times. The CDR3, as DNA: TGTGCCAGCAGCATTAGACCCGGGACAGAGGATTCACCCCTCCACTTT. Translation: CASSIRPGTEDSPLHF. The chain uses TRBV7-2 and TRBJ1-6, with 7 bases that match TRBD1. J lost 8 bases, V lost 5 bases, and 12 bases had no gene match. CDR3 size: 16 residues. Germline V gene data show CDR1 as SGHTA and CDR2 as FQGNSA.

The chain is built from TRBV4-3 and TRBJ1-3; D remains unclear. The CDR3 is made up of 15 amino acids. The V gene's germline CDR1 is LGHNA and CDR2 YSLEER. Trimming removed 0 bases at V and 4 bases at J, with 10 bases between. This chain's CDR3 is CASSQEMGWGNTIYF. CDR3 sequence (DNA): TGCGCCAGCAGCCAAGAAATGGGGTGGGGAAACACCATATATTTT.

The gene calls are TRBV10-1 and TRBJ2-1; possible D gene TRBD1, 5 bases. The germline CDR1 and CDR2 sequences are WNHNN and SYGVQD (reference sequence). The V end lost 2 bases, the J end lost 6 bases, and 14 bases lay between the germline ends. The length of the CDR3 is 15 residues. CDR3 in DNA: TGCGCCAGCAGTGAGATGGCAGGGATGGTCAATGAGCAGTTCTTC. Protein sequence: CASSEMAGMVNEQFF.

This clonotype was seen at least ten times. The chain recombines TRBV7-2 with TRBJ2-3; D is possibly TRBD1 or TRBD2 (5 bases each). This CDR3 has 13 residues. Trimming pared 4 bases from V and 3 bases from J, leaving 8 bases between. From germline, CDR1 is SGHTA and CDR2 FQGNSA. CDR3 in DNA: TGTGCCAGCAGCTGGGACCTGACAGATACGCAGTATTTT. Its protein is CASSWDLTDTQYF.

V gene TRBV7-6 combines with J gene TRBJ2-2; 7 nucleotides line up with TRBD2. V was clipped by 1 base and J by 1 base; unmatched bases: 3. CDR1 is SGHVS, CDR2 FNYEAQ, per germline. There are 16 residues in the CDR3. As DNA, the CDR3 is TGTGCCAGCAGCTTAGTTCGGGGGGAGAACACCGGGGAGCTGTTTTTT. This codes for CASSLVRGENTGELFF.

J is TRBJ2-5 and V is TRBV7-9, with 10 bases matching TRBD2. Germline CDR1 and CDR2: SEHNR and FQNEAQ (reference sequence). The CDR3 loop spans 17 amino acids. The J segment lost 5 bases and the V segment lost 1 base, leaving 10 bases of the junction unmatched. For the CDR3, the DNA is TGTGCCAGCAGCTTAGAAGCGGGGGGGCCGGATAGGGAGACCCAGTACTTC. Protein sequence: CASSLEAGGPDRETQYF.

This clonotype was counted at least ten times. The J gene is TRBJ1-1, the V gene TRBV6-6; no firm D call. Germline loops: CDR1 MNHNY, CDR2 SVGAGI (reference sequence). There are 15 residues in the CDR3. The V end was cut by 4 bases, the J end by 5 bases, with 17 bases between. The CDR3 bases are TGTGCCAGCAGTTCTGGACCGGCGGCGGGGACTGAAGCTTTCTTT. Its translation: CASSSGPAAGTEAFF.

This rearrangement joins TRBV27 to TRBJ1-1; D may be TRBD1 (5 bases). This CDR3 spans 15 amino acids. V lost 2 bases, J lost 6 bases, and 16 bases lay in between. Germline CDR1 reads MNHEY; CDR2 reads SMNVEV (reference sequence). CDR3 in amino acids: CASSLRRDAGSEAFF. In nucleotides, the CDR3 is TGTGCCAGCAGTTTAAGGCGGGACGCGGGCTCTGAAGCTTTCTTT.

On this clonotype itself: This clone may be a read error of a much larger clone one base away. This rearrangement joins TRBV7-2 to TRBJ2-1; D is uncertain. The V gene lost 5 bases and the J gene lost 5 bases, with 16 bases spanning the gap. Germline values: CDR1 SGHTA, CDR2 FQGNSA. This CDR3 comprises 15 residues. The CDR3 spells CTSSLELDDHNEQFF. The CDR3 nucleotides are TGTACCAGCAGCCTTGAGCTGGACGATCACAATGAGCAGTTCTTC. The full variable domain, rest sourced from reference TRBV7-2 and TRBJ2-1, is GAGVSQSPSNKVTEKGKDVELRCDPISGHTALYWYRQSLGQGLEFLIYFQGNSAPDKSGLPSDRFSAERTGGSVSTLTIQRTQQEDSAVYLCTSSLELDDHNEQFFGPGTRLTVL.

This clonotype showed up just a few times. This chain connects TRBV6-6 to TRBJ2-7; 8 bases match TRBD1. The V segment lost 2 bases and the J segment 4 bases; nucleotides outside the gene matches: 13. The CDR3 loop spans 17 amino acids. Looked up from germline, CDR1 is MNHNY and CDR2 is SVGAGI (reference sequence). CDR3 DNA sequence: TGTGCCAGCAGTTACCCGTCTGTTAACGGACAGGGATACGAGCAGTACTTC. Protein: CASSYPSVNGQGYEQYF.

A word on this clonotype: A much larger clone sits a single nucleotide away, making a read error possible. The V call is TRBV4-2, the J call TRBJ2-7; maybe TRBD1 (5 bases). There are 17 residues in the CDR3. Germline V gene data show CDR1 as LGHNA and CDR2 as YNFKEQ. CDR3 loop: CVSSQVGDSEFSYEQYF. The CDR3 bases are TGTGTCAGCAGCCAAGTCGGCGACAGCGAGTTCTCCTACGAGCAGTACTTC.

This clonotype was found a few times. The gene calls are TRBV7-8 and TRBJ2-2; D is undetermined. Germline-derived CDR1 and CDR2 are SGHVS and FQNEAQ. The V gene lost 5 bases and the J gene lost 0 bases, with 16 bases spanning the gap. The length of the CDR3 is 17 residues. The CDR3 DNA sequence: TGTGCCAGCAGCCTAACCGGGCCTCAATCGAACACCGGGGAGCTGTTTTTT. Its protein is CASSLTGPQSNTGELFF.

The chain couples TRBV4-3 to TRBJ2-3; D might be TRBD2 (7 bases). Trimming stripped 1 base from V and 3 bases from J, with 20 bases between. Germline V lookup: CDR1 LGHNA, CDR2 YSLEER. This CDR3 has 18 amino acids. The CDR3 sequence: CASSQVDGGRGLTDTQYF. The CDR3 nucleotides are TGCGCCAGCAGCCAAGTTGACGGAGGCAGGGGACTAACAGATACGCAGTATTTT.

This clonotype was counted only a few times. The genes are TRBV2 and TRBJ2-2; 7 positions agree with TRBD1. Trimming took 8 bases from V and 2 from J; bases not matched to a gene: 17. The CDR3 has 18 amino acids. The germline gives CDR1 SNHLY, CDR2 FYNNEI. CDR3 nucleotide sequence: TGTGCCAGCGGATTCCCCGGCGAGACAGGGTTAAACACCGGGGAGCTGTTTTTT. Protein: CASGFPGETGLNTGELFF. Based on the CDR3 plus reference TRBV2 and TRBJ2-2, the full variable domain is EPEVTQTPSHQVTQMGQEVILRCVPISNHLYFYWYRQILGQKVEFLVSFYNNEISEKSEIFDDQFSVERPDGSNFTLKIRSTKLEDSAMYFCASGFPGETGLNTGELFFGEGSRLTVL.

In this sample, this clonotype turned up a few times. The rearrangement uses TRBV14 and TRBJ2-7; D gene uncertain. Germline V gene sequence: CDR1 SGHDN, CDR2 FVKESK. V gave up 3 bases and J gave up 2 bases, with 11 bases separating them. The CDR3 has 14 amino acids. CDR3 nucleotides: TGTGCCAGCAGCCACTGGGCAGATCCCTACGAGCAGTACTTC. Its translation: CASSHWADPYEQYF.